Reported below is one TCR beta chain. The antigen is unknown. Germline CDR1 is SGDLS and CDR2 is YYNGEE. V lost 1 base to trimming and J lost 5 bases, with 7 bases between them. This CDR3 contains 13 residues. Using immunoSEQ multiplex PCR, the repertoire was profiled, and TCRdb retains in-frame clones only, with some absent. The sample yields around 150,000 clones, about 92% seen once. These data are taken from a study of T cell responses to AZD1222 COVID-19 vaccine. Whole-study results and caveats: Spike was spanned by vaccine-associated CD4 TCRs, with dominance at 160-218 and 743-854.

The receptor's source is an adult who received the AZD1222 COVID-19 vaccine. The source was peripheral blood, collected 28 days after the second AZD1222 dose. The V and J genes are TRBV9 and TRBJ2-4; TRBD2 is a possible D gene (5 bases). The CDR3 here is CASSVPGENIQYF. The CDR3 DNA is TGTGCCAGCAGCGTACCCGGGGAAAACATTCAGTACTTC. Full variable domain (missing parts from reference TRBV9 and TRBJ2-4): DSGVTQTPKHLITATGQRVTLRCSPRSGDLSVYWYQQSLDQGLQFLIQYYNGEERAKGNILERFSAQQFPDLHSELNLSSLELGDSALYFCASSVPGENIQYFGAGTRLSVL.